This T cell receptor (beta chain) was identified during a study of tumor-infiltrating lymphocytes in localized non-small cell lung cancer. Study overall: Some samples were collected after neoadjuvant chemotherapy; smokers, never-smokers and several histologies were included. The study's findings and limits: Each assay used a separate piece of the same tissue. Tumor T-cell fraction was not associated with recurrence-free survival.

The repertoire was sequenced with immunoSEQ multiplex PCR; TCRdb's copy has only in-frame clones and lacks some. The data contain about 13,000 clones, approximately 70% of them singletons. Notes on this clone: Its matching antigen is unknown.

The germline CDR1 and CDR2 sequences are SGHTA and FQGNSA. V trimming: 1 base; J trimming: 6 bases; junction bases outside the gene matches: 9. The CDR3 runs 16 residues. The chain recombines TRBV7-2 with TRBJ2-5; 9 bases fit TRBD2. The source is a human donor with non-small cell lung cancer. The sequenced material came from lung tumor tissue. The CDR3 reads CASSLVGGGVRKTQYF. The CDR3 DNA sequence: TGTGCCAGCAGCTTAGTAGGCGGGGGGGTGCGGAAGACCCAGTACTTC. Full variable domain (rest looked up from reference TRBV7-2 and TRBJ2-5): GAGVSQSPSNKVTEKGKDVELRCDPISGHTALYWYRQSLGQGLEFLIYFQGNSAPDKSGLPSDRFSAERTGGSVSTLTIQRTQQEDSAVYLCASSLVGGGVRKTQYFGPGTRLLVL.